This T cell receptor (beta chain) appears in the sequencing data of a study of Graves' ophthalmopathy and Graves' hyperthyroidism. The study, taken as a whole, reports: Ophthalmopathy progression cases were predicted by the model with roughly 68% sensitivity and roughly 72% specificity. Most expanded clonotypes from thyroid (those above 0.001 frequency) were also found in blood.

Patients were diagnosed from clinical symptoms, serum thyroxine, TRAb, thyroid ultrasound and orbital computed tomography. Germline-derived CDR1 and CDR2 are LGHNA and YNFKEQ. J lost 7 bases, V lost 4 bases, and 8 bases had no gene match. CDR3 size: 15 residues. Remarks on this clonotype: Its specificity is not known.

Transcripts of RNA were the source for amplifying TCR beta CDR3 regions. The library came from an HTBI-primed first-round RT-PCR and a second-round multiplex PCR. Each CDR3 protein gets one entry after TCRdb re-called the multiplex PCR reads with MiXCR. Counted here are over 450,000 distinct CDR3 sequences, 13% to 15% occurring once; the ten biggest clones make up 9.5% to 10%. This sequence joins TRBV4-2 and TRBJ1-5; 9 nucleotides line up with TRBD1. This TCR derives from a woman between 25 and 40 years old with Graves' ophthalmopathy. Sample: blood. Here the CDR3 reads CASSRGTGRGQPQHF. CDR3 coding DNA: TGTGCCAGCAGCCGCGGGACAGGGAGGGGACAGCCCCAGCATTTT.